This T cell receptor (beta chain) was sequenced for a study of beta chain features in type 1 diabetes. Study-wide results and caveats: VDJ junctions from type 1 diabetes patients carried fewer insertions and larger deletions.

As every portion of the isolated RNA was reverse transcribed, the sequencing read expressed TCRB transcripts. Some clones are missing from TCRdb's copy, which holds only in-frame ones; the method was immunoSEQ multiplex PCR. The profile shows hundreds of thousands of clones, around 12% of them singletons. CDR3 size: 13 residues. Per germline, CDR1 SGHTS and CDR2 YDEGEE. V gave up 5 bases and J gave up 5 bases, with 13 bases separating them. The collection from each donor was one heparinised blood draw averaging roughly 100 mL. Populations obtained by sorting all exceeded 95% purity. Comment on this clone: The antigen is not known.

The chain uses TRBV5-8 and TRBJ1-1, with D possibly being TRBD1 (6 bases). Material for sequencing was naive CD4+ T cells from blood. This clonotype was obtained from a man aged 18-30 years in good health. The CDR3 region has the DNA TGTGCCAGCAGAAAACAGGGAAGGACTGAAGCTTTCTTT. Translated: CASRKQGRTEAFF.